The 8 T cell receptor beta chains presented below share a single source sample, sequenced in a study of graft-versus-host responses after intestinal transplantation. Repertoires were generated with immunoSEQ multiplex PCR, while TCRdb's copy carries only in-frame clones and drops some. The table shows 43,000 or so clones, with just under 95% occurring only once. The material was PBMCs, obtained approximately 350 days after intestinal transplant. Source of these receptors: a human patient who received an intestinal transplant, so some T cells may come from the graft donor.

CDR3 nucleotides: TGTGCCAGCAGTACAGGGTTAGGCACTGAAGCTTTCTTT. Residues: CASSTGLGTEAFF. The gene calls are TRBV6-1 and TRBJ1-1, with D perhaps matching TRBD1 (6 bases). The CDR3 consists of 13 residues. V lost 5 bases to trimming and J lost 4 bases, with 11 bases between them. Germline-derived CDR1 and CDR2 are MNHNS and SASEGT.

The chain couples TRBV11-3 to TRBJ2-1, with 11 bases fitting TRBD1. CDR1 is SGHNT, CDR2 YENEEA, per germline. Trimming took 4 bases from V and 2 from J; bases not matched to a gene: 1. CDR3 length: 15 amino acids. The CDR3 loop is CASSWTGGPYNEQFF. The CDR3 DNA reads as TGTGCCAGCAGCTGGACAGGGGGCCCCTACAATGAGCAGTTCTTC.

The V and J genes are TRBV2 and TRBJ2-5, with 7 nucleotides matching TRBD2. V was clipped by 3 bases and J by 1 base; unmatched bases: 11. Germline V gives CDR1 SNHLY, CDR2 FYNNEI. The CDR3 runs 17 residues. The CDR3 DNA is TGTGCCAGCAGTGAGGGGGGGTTAGCGGAGATCCAAGAGACCCAGTACTTC. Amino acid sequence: CASSEGGLAEIQETQYF.

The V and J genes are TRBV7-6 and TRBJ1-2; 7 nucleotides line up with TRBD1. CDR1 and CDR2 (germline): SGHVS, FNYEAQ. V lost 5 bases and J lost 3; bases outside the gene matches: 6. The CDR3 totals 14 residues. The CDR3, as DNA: TGTGCCAGCAGCCCCTGGACAGGAGACTATGGCTACACCTTC. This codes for CASSPWTGDYGYTF.

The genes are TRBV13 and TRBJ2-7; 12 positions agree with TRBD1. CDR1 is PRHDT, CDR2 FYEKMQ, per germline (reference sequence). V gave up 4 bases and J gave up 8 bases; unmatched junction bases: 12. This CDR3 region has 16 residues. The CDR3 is CASSSPSGQGALKQYF. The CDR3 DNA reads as TGTGCCAGCAGCTCTCCCTCGGGACAGGGGGCGCTTAAGCAGTACTTC.

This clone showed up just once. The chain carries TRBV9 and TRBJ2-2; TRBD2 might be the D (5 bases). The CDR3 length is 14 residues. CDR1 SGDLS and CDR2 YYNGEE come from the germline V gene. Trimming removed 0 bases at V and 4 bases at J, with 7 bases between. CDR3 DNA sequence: TGTGCCAGCAGCGTAGCGGGGAGCACCGGGGAGCTGTTTTTT. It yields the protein CASSVAGSTGELFF.

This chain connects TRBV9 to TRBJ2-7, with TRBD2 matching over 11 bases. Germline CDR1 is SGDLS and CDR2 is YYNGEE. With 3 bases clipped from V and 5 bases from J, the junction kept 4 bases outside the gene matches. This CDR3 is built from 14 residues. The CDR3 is CASSGLAGGHEQYF. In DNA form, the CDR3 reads TGTGCCAGCAGCGGGCTAGCGGGAGGTCACGAGCAGTACTTC.

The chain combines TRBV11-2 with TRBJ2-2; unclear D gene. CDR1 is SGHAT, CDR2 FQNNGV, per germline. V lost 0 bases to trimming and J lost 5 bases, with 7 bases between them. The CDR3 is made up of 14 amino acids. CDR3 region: CASSLDSRTGELFF. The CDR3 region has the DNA TGTGCCAGCAGCTTAGATAGCCGGACCGGGGAGCTGTTTTTT.